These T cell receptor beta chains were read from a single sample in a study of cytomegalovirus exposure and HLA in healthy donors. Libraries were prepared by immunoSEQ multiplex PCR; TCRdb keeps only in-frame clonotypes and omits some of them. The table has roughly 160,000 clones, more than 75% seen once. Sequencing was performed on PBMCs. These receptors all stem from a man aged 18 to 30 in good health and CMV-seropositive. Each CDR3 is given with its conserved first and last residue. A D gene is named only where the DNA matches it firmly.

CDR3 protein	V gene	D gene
CASSQDPYYGSNEKLFF	TRBV4-1	NA
CAWNRDRGNNEQFF	TRBV30	TRBD1
CASSAAWGGREKLFF	TRBV7-9	NA
CASSVRETTGELFF	TRBV6-1	NA
CASSPPGGFDEAFF	TRBV5-6	NA
CASSWRDRVPYEQYF	TRBV11-3	TRBD1
CASKVNRRAYEQYF	TRBV2	NA
CASSISVLANTEAFF	TRBV19	NA
CASSASAWGGNSYEQYF	TRBV6-1	TRBD2
CASSQEFGTGSDEQYF	TRBV4-1	TRBD1
CASSLATPGANVLTF	TRBV7-2	NA
CASSYSVEVREKLFF	TRBV6-5	NA
CAWTGGTDTQYF	TRBV30	TRBD1
CASSLRVYRGRGETQYF	TRBV5-1	TRBD1
CASRTGTGNSPLHF	TRBV6-5	TRBD1
CASSLTSGSHEQYF	TRBV6-1	TRBD2
CASSEPPLSGAYNEQFF	TRBV10-2	TRBD2
CASKREGIGELFF	TRBV7-8	TRBD2
CASRVPGQEKEELFF	TRBV2	TRBD1
CATNRDNEQFF	TRBV15	NA
CASSSRLNQPQHF	TRBV11-2	NA
CASRLAGGPNNEQFF	TRBV10-2	TRBD2
CASSPRTLQGSQETQYF	TRBV19	NA
CASSFEGNDEQYF	TRBV27	NA
CASSESILEAEQFF	TRBV6-1	NA
CASSHRDRVAETQYF	TRBV4-1	TRBD1
CASSSGQGLNYGYTF	TRBV5-4	TRBD1
CASSTSPTNTEAFF	TRBV2	NA
CASSRLPGTYEQYF	TRBV6-6	NA
CASSLRQGSVTEAFF	TRBV5-1	TRBD1
CASSSEGGNYGYTF	TRBV5-1	NA
CAWSEASGRTGELFF	TRBV30	TRBD2
CASTKAMNTEAFF	TRBV5-8	NA
CASSQDFSGLPGELFF	TRBV4-1	TRBD2
CASIELGLVIGQPQHF	TRBV6-1	NA
CASSQGGSGTGNTIYF	TRBV4-2	NA
CASSSPIREWAFF	TRBV6-5	NA
CASSDRTDYNQPQHF	TRBV6-1	NA
CASSPNPGTGGFGELFF	TRBV5-1	TRBD1
CATGTGRSGNTIYF	TRBV2	TRBD1